The clone carrying this TCR beta chain was seen at least ten times. The CDR3 is 17 residues long. Germline CDR1 reads SGDLS; CDR2 reads YYNGEE. V shed 4 bases, J shed 3 bases, and the junction held 12 bases outside the gene matches. These data are taken from a study of human T cells and chemical hapten exposure. Before extraction, the whole blood was not fractionated, and total RNA was taken from it. TCRdb reanalysed the 5' RACE reads using MiXCR and keeps one entry per CDR3 protein. The sample carries about 81,000 distinct CDR3 sequences, approximately 8% recorded once. The rearrangement joins TRBV9 to TRBJ2-1, with TRBD1 matching 8 bases. The clonotype comes from a male donor in good health. Here the CDR3 reads CASSSTGGGQDYNEQFF. CDR3 DNA: TGTGCCAGCAGCTCAACAGGAGGGGGACAGGACTACAATGAGCAGTTCTTC.